This entry describes one T cell receptor beta chain. The antigen is unknown. This record comes from a study of vaccination and CD4 T cells after COVID-19. The Oncomine TCR Beta short-read assay sequenced DNA from cultured CD4+ T cells. TCRdb independently ran MiXCR on the PCR reads; one entry per CDR3 protein. Here the sample spans 23,000 or so distinct CDR3 sequences, 67% being singletons. Treatment denoted: 10-day PBMC culture with coronavirus spike peptide pools or control peptides (ViraFEST assay). Germline trimming cut 6 bases from V and 7 bases from J; bases unmatched to any gene: 14. The CDR3 spans 15 residues. Germline V gives CDR1 DFQATT, CDR2 SNEGSKA (reference sequence).

This sequence joins TRBV20-1 and TRBJ2-1; 8 bases fit TRBD1. Sequencing used CD4+ T cells from blood, cultured in vitro, obtained after SARS-CoV-2 vaccination. This clonotype was obtained from a human donor who received a COVID-19 vaccine. The CDR3, as DNA: TGCAGTGCAACGACAGGGGAGGACTACGGAAATGAGCAGTTCTTC. It encodes CSATTGEDYGNEQFF.